One T cell receptor beta chain is described in this entry. Its antigen is currently not known. No much larger clone is present one base from it, and per-base qualities are unavailable. The immunoSEQ Assay, a bias-controlled multiplex PCR, was used to amplify TCRbeta CDR3 regions from genomic DNA. In the source study's methods: The number of nucleated cells in each sample was estimated by amplification of reference gene primers within the assay. To quantify the absolute abundance of each unique TCRbeta CDR3 rearrangement, sequence reads were collapsed and filtered. Productive Simpson clonality was computed per sample as the square root of Simpson's diversity index over productive rearrangements. TCRdb provides this immuneACCESS table in a form limited to in-frame rearrangements. Some clones are lacking; in checked studies, under half of them reflect an unresolved V gene, and why the rest are absent is not known. That table supplies the V and J calls and clone size; D and trimming were determined from the DNA. The sample table shows about 400,000 clones, and roughly 89% are seen once. Of the sample, around 10% falls within the top ten clones.

V is clipped by 3 bases and J by 5 bases, and the sequence between their germline boundaries is 11 bases long. The germline V gene (reference sequence) supplies CDR1 SEHNR and CDR2 FQNEAQ. The CDR3 holds 14 amino acids from the cysteine to the phenylalanine. Only the CDR3 DNA stays, 42 bases, in frame from base 1. In the prospective study, participants were about 18 to 95 years old, resided in fewer than 25 geographic areas of the United States, and were enrolled through a virtual design. Cohort assignment in the prospective study relied on participant-reported clinical history from a screening survey and a study questionnaire. Recovered participants in ImmuneRACE Cohort 3 were defined as having two consecutive negative NP/OP PCR tests, clearance from a healthcare professional, or resolution of symptoms. Each participant in the prospective study had whole blood, serum and a nasopharyngeal or oropharyngeal swab collected by mobile phlebotomists. Over an approximately 2-month period, participants in the prospective study had the option of providing additional blood draws and questionnaires. Blood samples from the prospective study were shipped frozen or at room temperature prior to DNA extraction.

The sample is drawn from a study of blood T cell repertoires in COVID-19 (dated by TCRdb to 2019 to 2021). Background on the whole study: Collaborator samples came from the United States, Italy and Spain and covered acute and convalescent phases of COVID-19. The prospective study material was composed of cDNA or gDNA derived from T cells, B-cell-depleted T cells, or PBMCs. Deeply sampled blood TCRbeta repertoires from subjects exposed to, actively infected with, or recovered from COVID-19 were included in the dataset. The repertoires were made available in a free public database intended to serve as a resource for research on the immune response to SARS-CoV-2. The samples were drawn from the first 160 participants of the ongoing ImmuneRACE study and from some 1,300 subjects provided by 6 global collaborators. A de-identified subject ID, COVID-19 status, age in years and sex were almost always included in the sample metadata. Where available, HLA class I and class II types were taken from metadata supplied by the sample provider and were not determined by assay-based typing. General study outcomes and caveats: The amount of clinical and demographic metadata varied by source and participant and was provided uncurated.

Specimen: PBMCs or T cells enriched from blood (not recorded which). Recombination linked TRBV7-9 to TRBJ1-5; there is no confident call for the D gene. The clonotype comes from a woman between 45 and 60 years old who had recovered from COVID-19. The CDR3 amino acid sequence is: CASSFIDTYQPQHF. In nucleotide form, the sequence is TGTGCCAGCAGCTTCATCGACACTTATCAGCCCCAGCATTTT.